A single sample gave rise to the 16 T cell receptor beta chains below, sequenced in a study of OX40 agonist ivuxolimab in advanced cancers. Method: immunoSEQ multiplex PCR; TCRdb's copy keeps in-frame clones and lacks some. There are some 86,000 clones in the sample; approximately 85% occur only once, and 3.5% to 4.5% lies in the top ten. Sequencing was performed on CD4+ or CD8+ T cells sorted from blood, taken in a trial of the OX40 agonist ivuxolimab. These receptors were collected from an adult with an advanced solid tumor such as melanoma, head and neck, liver or kidney cancer.

The V gene is TRBV7-6, the J gene TRBJ2-1; D remains unclear. Germline V lookup: CDR1 SGHVS, CDR2 FNYEAQ. CDR3 length equals 16 residues. Trimming took 0 bases from V and 4 from J, leaving 13 bases between them. CDR3 in amino acids: CASSLARIQRYNEQFF. CDR3 DNA: TGTGCCAGCAGCTTAGCGAGAATCCAACGGTACAATGAGCAGTTCTTC.

This chain uses TRBV7-8 with TRBJ2-3, with 7 bases lining up with TRBD1. In germline, CDR1 is SGHVS, CDR2 FQNEAQ. With V trimmed by 3 bases and J by 1 base, 1 base remained unmatched. The CDR3 has 14 residues. CDR3 bases: TGTGCCAGCAGCTTGGGACAGCGCACAGATACGCAGTATTTT. This translates into CASSLGQRTDTQYF.

This chain links TRBV6-6 with TRBJ2-5, with TRBD1 as a possible D gene (6 bases). CDR3 length: 12 amino acids. Deletions cut 2 bases from V and 11 bases from J, with 12 bases between. Looked up from germline, CDR1 is MNHNY and CDR2 is SVGAGI (reference sequence). The CDR3 DNA is TGTGCCAGCAGTTACACAGACAGGACGCAGTACTTC. It is translated as CASSYTDRTQYF.

This chain joins TRBV10-2 and TRBJ1-1; no clear D. V was clipped by 10 bases and J by 0 bases, with 12 bases between them. Germline V lookup: CDR1 WSHSY, CDR2 SAAADI. The CDR3 is 13 amino acids. The CDR3 nucleotides read TGCGCCACCTCCGTGATGGTGAACACTGAAGCTTTCTTT. Translating gives CATSVMVNTEAFF.

V usage is TRBV15 and J usage is TRBJ1-5, with D possibly matching TRBD1 (5 bases). This CDR3 has 15 amino acids. Per germline, CDR1 LNHNV and CDR2 YYDKDF (reference sequence). Trimming took 0 bases from V and 4 from J, leaving 10 bases between them. The DNA of the CDR3 is TGTGCCACCAGCAGAGAGGGGACGGTAAATCAGCCCCAGCATTTT. Translating it yields CATSREGTVNQPQHF.

This clone was seen a few times. J is TRBJ2-1 and V is TRBV27, with unresolved D. The CDR3 sequence is 13 residues long. Trimming removed 4 bases at V and 5 bases at J, with 9 bases between. The V gene's germline CDR1 is MNHEY and CDR2 SMNVEV (reference sequence). CDR3: CASSYVGNNEQFF. CDR3 coding DNA: TGTGCCAGCAGTTACGTGGGGAACAATGAGCAGTTCTTC.

The chain uses TRBV27 and TRBJ1-2; maybe TRBD1 (6 bases). The CDR3 is 16 amino acids. Deletions cut 2 bases from V and 3 bases from J, with 16 bases between. The germline gives CDR1 MNHEY, CDR2 SMNVEV (reference sequence). CDR3 DNA: TGTGCCAGCAGTTTAACCCCCCGGGAGGGGGACTATGGCTACACCTTC. Its translation is CASSLTPREGDYGYTF.

The CDR3 protein is CASSTDNSYEQYF. As DNA, the CDR3 is TGTGCCAGCAGTACGGACAACTCCTACGAGCAGTACTTC. V is TRBV27 and J is TRBJ2-7, with TRBD1 as a possible D gene (5 bases). Germline CDR1 reads MNHEY; CDR2 reads SMNVEV (reference sequence). Trimming took off 5 bases at V and 0 bases at J, with 8 bases between the two ends. The CDR3 loop spans 13 amino acids.

The chain recombines TRBV7-2 with TRBJ1-1, with D uncertain. CDR1 and CDR2 (germline): SGHTA, FQGNSA. CDR3 length equals 13 residues. The V end lost 5 bases, the J end lost 1 base, and 8 bases lay between the germline ends. In nucleotides, the CDR3 is TGTGCCAGCAGCCTGGGAAGGAACACTGAAGCTTTCTTT. It translates to CASSLGRNTEAFF.

The chain recombines TRBV6-5 with TRBJ2-7; D not resolved. CDR1 is MNHEY, CDR2 SVGAGI, per germline. The CDR3 has 11 residues. V was cut by 0 bases and J by 6 bases, with 3 bases left in between. CDR3 in DNA: TGTGCCAGCAGTTACTCGGGCGAGCAGTACTTC. This codes for CASSYSGEQYF.

This chain's CDR3 is CASSVGGGGYEQYF. Here the CDR3 DNA reads TGTGCCAGCAGTGTGGGGGGGGGCGGTTACGAGCAGTACTTC. The chain carries TRBV6-1 and TRBJ2-7; D is perhaps TRBD2 (7 bases). The CDR3 has 14 residues. Germline V CDR1 and CDR2: MNHNS, SASEGT. Trimming shortened V by 4 bases and J by 4 bases, and 14 bases separated the two germline ends.

This chain uses TRBV19 with TRBJ2-3; 13 nucleotides align to TRBD2. Germline-derived CDR1 and CDR2 are LNHDA and SQIVND (reference sequence). J gave up 9 bases and V 6 bases, and 12 bases lay outside the gene matches. The CDR3 consists of 16 residues. The CDR3 DNA reads TGTGCCAGTAGGACTGGGGGCGGACTAGCGGGAGACACGCAGTATTTT. Translated: CASRTGGGLAGDTQYF.

The J gene is TRBJ1-1, the V gene TRBV5-1; the D is unclear. Germline CDR1 is SGHRS and CDR2 is YFSETQ. V was clipped by 0 bases and J by 1 base, with 7 bases between them. This CDR3 is 14 amino acids long. The CDR3 DNA sequence: TGCGCCAGCAGCTTGGCTTCTCCGAACACTGAAGCTTTCTTT. Protein: CASSLASPNTEAFF.

The V and J genes are TRBV21-1 and TRBJ2-4; TRBD2 is the table's D call and was not checked against the DNA. TRBV21-1 is reported as a pseudogene. There are 20 residues in the CDR3. For the CDR3, the DNA is TGTGCCAGCAGCAAAGTCGGGGGTATTGGGGGAGAGCTAGCCAAAAACATTCAGTACTTC. Translated: CASSKVGGIGGELAKNIQYF.

This chain joins TRBV28 and TRBJ2-2; D is unclear. The CDR3 contains 14 residues. The germline V gene has CDR1 MDHEN and CDR2 SYDVKM. Trimming cost V 3 bases and J 1 base, with 6 bases left between them. The CDR3 coding sequence is TGTGCCAGCAGTTTTGCGGTGAACACCGGGGAGCTGTTTTTT. Protein product: CASSFAVNTGELFF.

Regarding this clone: At one end the junction does not follow the germline gene, possibly because of a read error. V usage is TRBV7-7 and J usage is TRBJ2-1; TRBD2 aligns across 9 bases. The CDR3 contains 15 residues. CDR1 SSHAT and CDR2 FNYEAQ come from the germline V gene (reference sequence). The CDR3 DNA sequence: TGTGCTAGCAGCCCAAATAGCGGGAGTCACAATGAGCAGTTCTTC. Translating gives CASSPNSGSHNEQFF.